This T cell receptor (beta chain) is from a study of blood T cell repertoires in COVID-19. Overall study: There were acute and convalescent COVID-19 samples, and they came from the United States, Italy and Spain. T cells, B-cell-depleted T cells, or PBMCs supplied cDNA or gDNA.

The J segment lost 9 bases and the V segment lost 5 bases, leaving 7 bases of the junction unmatched. The germline V gene has CDR1 MNHEY and CDR2 SVGEGT. The CDR3 spans 14 residues. As originally analysed: Scientists estimated how many nucleated cells there were by amplifying reference gene primers. Repertoires were generated with immunoSEQ multiplex PCR, while TCRdb's copy carries only in-frame clones and drops some. V, J and clone size are taken as reported in that table, and D and trimming were inferred from the DNA itself. The top ten clones hold roughly 20% of a sample with fewer than 150,000 clones, roughly 71% of them seen once.

The TCR originated in a man older than 75 with acute or convalescent COVID-19. The V call is TRBV6-2 or TRBV6-3, the J call TRBJ1-5, with 10 bases matching TRBD1. Sequenced input: peripheral blood. The CDR3 DNA follows: TGTGCCAGCAGTAGGGGACAGGGGCCCAGGCCCCAGCATTTT. Protein sequence: CASSRGQGPRPQHF.